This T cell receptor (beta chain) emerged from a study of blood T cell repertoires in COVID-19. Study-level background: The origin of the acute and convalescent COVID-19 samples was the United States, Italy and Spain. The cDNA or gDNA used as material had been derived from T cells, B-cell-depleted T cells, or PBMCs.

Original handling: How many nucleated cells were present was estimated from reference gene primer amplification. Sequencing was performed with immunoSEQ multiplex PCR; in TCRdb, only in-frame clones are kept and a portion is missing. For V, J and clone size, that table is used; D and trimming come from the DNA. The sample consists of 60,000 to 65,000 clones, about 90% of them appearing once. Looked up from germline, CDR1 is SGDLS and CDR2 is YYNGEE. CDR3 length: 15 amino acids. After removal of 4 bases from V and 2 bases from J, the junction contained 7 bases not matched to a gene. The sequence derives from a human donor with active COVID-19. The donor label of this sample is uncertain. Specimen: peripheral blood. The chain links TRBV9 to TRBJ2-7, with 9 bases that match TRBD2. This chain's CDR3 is CASSPRTSATYEQYF. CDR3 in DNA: TGTGCCAGCAGCCCTCGGACTAGCGCGACCTACGAGCAGTACTTC.